This TCR beta chain appears in the sequencing data of a study of blood T cell repertoires in COVID-19. Only in-frame clones appear in the TCRdb table, and some are missing; sequencing was by immunoSEQ multiplex PCR. This sample has 200,000 to 250,000 clones; around 78% occur once, and the top ten carry 2% to 3%. The sample consisted of peripheral blood. The sequence derives from a woman in her seventies with active or convalescent COVID-19.

In nucleotides, the CDR3 is TGTGCCATCAGTGACACCGGGACAGGAGCCTACGAGCAGTACTTC. Protein sequence: CAISDTGTGAYEQYF. This chain uses TRBV10-3 with TRBJ2-7, with 8 bases matching TRBD1. The V gene end was trimmed by 3 bases and the J gene end by 2 bases; junction bases not matched to a gene: 6. The CDR3 loop spans 15 amino acids. Germline loops: CDR1 ENHRY, CDR2 SYGVKD.